This TCR beta chain was identified in a study of T cells in Graves' hyperthyroidism and ophthalmopathy. Amplification of TCR beta CDR3 regions used RNA as the template. The HTBI primer set drove a first-round RT-PCR of the TCR CDR3. Each CDR3 protein is one row after TCRdb ran MiXCR on the multiplex PCR reads. The table has 300,000 to 350,000 distinct CDR3 sequences, approximately 15% seen once. Germline loops: CDR1 DFQATT, CDR2 SNEGSKA (reference sequence). Unmatched junction bases numbered 9, after V lost 6 bases and J lost 3 bases. The CDR3 totals 14 residues. Sequencing was performed on blood. The receptor's source is a woman aged 30 to 39 with Graves' hyperthyroidism. The chain couples TRBV20-1 to TRBJ1-1; 8 bases match TRBD1. For the CDR3, the DNA is TGCAGTGCAAGGGGACAGGAATCGGACACTGAAGCTTTCTTT. This encodes CSARGQESDTEAFF.